Presented here are 25 T cell receptor beta chains from one specimen sequenced in a study of T cells in Graves' hyperthyroidism and ophthalmopathy. RNA transcripts gave rise to amplified TCR beta CDR3 regions. The TCR CDR3 was amplified in a first-round RT-PCR using the HTBI primer set. TCRdb analysed the multiplex PCR reads with MiXCR anew, one entry per CDR3 protein. The sample carries over 400,000 distinct CDR3 sequences, 20% to 25% recorded once. Sequencing was performed on blood. All receptors come from a woman aged 70-85 years with Graves' ophthalmopathy.

The V and J genes are TRBV19 and TRBJ2-5; TRBD1 matches 7 bases. With V trimmed by 5 bases and J by 3 bases, 6 bases remained unmatched. This CDR3 contains 14 residues. Germline CDR1 LNHDA, CDR2 SQIVND (reference sequence). The CDR3 is CASSLRGREETQYF. The CDR3 DNA reads TGTGCCAGTAGTCTAAGGGGGCGCGAAGAGACCCAGTACTTC.

The chain joins TRBV7-9 to TRBJ2-5; no clear D. V was trimmed by 5 bases and J by 1 base, leaving 8 bases between them. Germline CDR1 reads SEHNR; CDR2 reads FQNEAQ (reference sequence). This CDR3 has 13 amino acids. CDR3 bases: TGTGCCAGCAGCGTGACACTCCAAGAGACCCAGTACTTC. Translation gives CASSVTLQETQYF. Based on the CDR3 plus reference TRBV7-9 and TRBJ2-5, the full variable domain is DTGVSQNPRHKITKRGQNVTFRCDPISEHNRLYWYRQTLGQGPEFLTYFQNEAQLEKSRLLSDRFSAERPKGSFSTLEIQRTEQGDSAMYLCASSVTLQETQYFGPGTRLLVL.

A note on this clonotype: Just one base apart from a much larger clone, this may be a read error. The V call is TRBV2, the J call TRBJ2-1; 10 bases are shared with TRBD1. CDR3 length: 14 amino acids. CDR1 is SNHLY, CDR2 FYNNEI, per germline. CDR3 sequence: CANARDRGDNKQFF. For the CDR3, the DNA is TGTGCCAACGCCCGGGACAGGGGAGACAATAAGCAGTTCTTC.

This clonotype was observed a handful of times. The chain couples TRBV6-1 to TRBJ2-7, with TRBD2 matching 11 bases. Per the germline V gene, CDR1 is MNHNS and CDR2 is SASEGT. The CDR3 spans 16 residues. Unmatched junction bases numbered 7, after V lost 2 bases and J lost 4 bases. This chain's CDR3 is CASSEPGLAVLYEQYF. The CDR3 nucleotides read TGTGCCAGCAGTGAACCGGGACTAGCGGTACTTTACGAGCAGTACTTC.

V is TRBV6-1 and J is TRBJ1-4; D might be TRBD1 (5 bases). Germline V gene lookup returns CDR1 MNHNS and CDR2 SASEGT. The CDR3 is made up of 12 amino acids. Trimming pared 10 bases from V and 8 bases from J, leaving 14 bases between. CDR3 sequence: CATSPAGEKLFF. CDR3 in DNA: TGTGCCACCTCGCCGGCAGGGGAAAAACTGTTTTTT.

This clonotype was seen a few times. The chain uses TRBV5-1 and TRBJ1-2, with D possibly TRBD1 on 5 matching bases. The CDR3 contains 15 residues. With 3 bases removed from V and 4 bases from J, the gap between germline ends came to 16 bases. Germline V gene data show CDR1 as SGHRS and CDR2 as YFSETQ. In nucleotides, the CDR3 is TGCGCCAGCAGCTCAATCGGGACTTCCTCCTATGGCTACACCTTC. This codes for CASSSIGTSSYGYTF. Complete variable domain (other parts from reference TRBV5-1 and TRBJ1-2): KAGVTQTPRYLIKTRGQQVTLSCSPISGHRSVSWYQQTPGQGLQFLFEYFSETQRNKGNFPGRFSGRQFSNSRSEMNVSTLELGDSALYLCASSSIGTSSYGYTFGSGTRLTVV.

The chain carries TRBV6-1 and TRBJ2-1, with TRBD1 as a possible D gene (6 bases). The V gene lost 2 bases and the J gene lost 4 bases, with 9 bases spanning the gap. CDR3 length equals 14 residues. Germline CDR1 MNHNS, CDR2 SASEGT. CDR3 region: CASSELTGYNEQFF. In DNA, the CDR3 is TGTGCCAGCAGTGAACTAACAGGGTACAATGAGCAGTTCTTC.

This clonotype was seen repeatedly, ten times or more. The J gene is TRBJ2-4, the V gene TRBV28; D is ambiguous. Per germline, CDR1 MDHEN and CDR2 SYDVKM. This CDR3 region has 14 residues. Deletions cut 3 bases from V and 4 bases from J, with 10 bases between. The CDR3: CASSFGHSKNIQYF. CDR3 nucleotide sequence: TGTGCCAGCAGTTTTGGTCACAGTAAAAACATTCAGTACTTC.

J is TRBJ2-2 and V is TRBV5-1, with D perhaps given as TRBD1 or TRBD2 (5 bases each). V was cut by 2 bases and J by 5 bases, with 10 bases left in between. This CDR3 region has 14 residues. Germline CDR1 reads SGHRS; CDR2 reads YFSETQ. The CDR3 region is CASSFSWGTGELFF. CDR3 sequence (DNA): TGCGCCAGCAGCTTTTCATGGGGGACCGGGGAGCTGTTTTTT.

This clonotype was detected many times. The chain has TRBV2 and TRBJ2-4, with D tentatively TRBD1 (6 bases). The germline V gene encodes CDR1 SNHLY and CDR2 FYNNEI. CDR3 length: 14 amino acids. V shed 6 bases and J shed 0 bases, with 9 bases lying between them. The DNA for the CDR3 is TGTGCCAGCAGGGACAGACTAGCCAAAAACATTCAGTACTTC. Its protein product is CASRDRLAKNIQYF.

The CDR3 here is CASGLGTLTGGAFF. The CDR3 DNA sequence: TGTGCTAGTGGTTTGGGGACTTTGACTGGGGGAGCTTTCTTT. This chain joins TRBV12-5 and TRBJ1-1; TRBD1 is a possible D gene (5 bases). CDR1 and CDR2 (germline): LGHNT, FRNRAP. This CDR3 region has 14 residues. V gave up 1 base and J gave up 10 bases, with 16 bases separating them.

This clonotype was recorded a few times. The CDR3 loop reads CASSLRQGNEQFF. The CDR3 region has the DNA TGTGCCAGCAGTCTACGACAGGGCAATGAGCAGTTCTTC. The rearrangement links TRBV6-1 to TRBJ2-1; 7 bases are a match to TRBD1. CDR1 is MNHNS and CDR2 is SASEGT in the germline V gene. This CDR3 spans 13 amino acids. The trim removed 5 bases at V and 6 bases at J, leaving 4 bases unmatched.

V is TRBV5-6 and J is TRBJ2-1; 7 bases are a match to TRBD2. Trimming cost V 4 bases and J 8 bases; bases outside gene matches: 15. Per germline, CDR1 SGHDT and CDR2 YYEEEE. This CDR3 has 16 residues. The CDR3 DNA sequence: TGTGCCAGCAGCCGGTCCGCGGGAGTACTATGGGATGAGCAGTTCTTC. It yields the protein CASSRSAGVLWDEQFF.

This clonotype was counted between two and nine times. The chain recombines TRBV6-1 with TRBJ2-1; no definite D call. Trimming stripped 6 bases from V and 0 bases from J, with 12 bases between. This CDR3 has 15 amino acids. CDR1 and CDR2 (germline): MNHNS, SASEGT. CDR3 DNA sequence: TGTGCCAGCAGCCCCTATCCGGACTCCTACAATGAGCAGTTCTTC. Protein: CASSPYPDSYNEQFF.

The chain links TRBV20-1 to TRBJ2-1; TRBD1 matches 10 bases. Germline V gene lookup returns CDR1 DFQATT and CDR2 SNEGSKA (reference sequence). With V trimmed by 7 bases and J by 6 bases, 6 bases remained unmatched. This CDR3 spans 13 amino acids. The CDR3, as DNA: TGCAGTGTAGCCAGGACAGGGGGCAATGAGCAGTTCTTC. Its protein is CSVARTGGNEQFF.

There are many counts of this clonotype. This chain connects TRBV7-2 to TRBJ2-1, with 8 nucleotides matching TRBD2. J was trimmed by 4 bases and V by 1 base; bases with no gene match: 3. Germline values: CDR1 SGHTA, CDR2 FQGNSA. CDR3 length equals 15 residues. CDR3: CASSLGAGEYNEQFF. The CDR3 DNA is TGTGCCAGCAGCTTAGGAGCGGGAGAGTACAATGAGCAGTTCTTC.

The V call is TRBV19, the J call TRBJ2-4; the match to TRBD2 covers 10 bases. CDR3 length: 18 amino acids. CDR1 and CDR2 (germline): LNHDA, SQIVND (reference sequence). With V trimmed by 3 bases and J by 1 base, 9 bases remained unmatched. The CDR3 DNA is TGTGCCAGTAGTATTTGGAGTAGCGGGAGGCCGGCCAAAAACATTCAGTACTTC. This gives the protein CASSIWSSGRPAKNIQYF.

This clonotype occurred a few times. CDR3 protein: CASSFPSGRAFEQFF. CDR3 nucleotides: TGTGCCAGCAGTTTCCCTAGCGGGAGGGCCTTTGAGCAGTTCTTC. The chain combines TRBV28 with TRBJ2-1; 12 nucleotides align to TRBD2. V gave up 3 bases and J gave up 9 bases; unmatched junction bases: 6. The CDR3 has 15 amino acids. CDR1 is MDHEN, CDR2 SYDVKM, per germline.

This clonotype was counted only a few times. The chain recombines TRBV2 with TRBJ2-6, with D possibly being TRBD2 (6 bases). The V end was cut by 8 bases, the J end by 3 bases, with 8 bases between. Germline V gene sequence: CDR1 SNHLY, CDR2 FYNNEI. The CDR3 loop spans 13 amino acids. The CDR3 loop reads CASGGVGANVLTF. The CDR3 DNA sequence: TGTGCCAGCGGCGGGGTTGGGGCCAACGTCCTGACTTTC.

The chain is built from TRBV4-1 and TRBJ1-2, with 8 bases that match TRBD1. With 0 bases clipped from V and 4 bases from J, the junction kept 7 bases outside the gene matches. CDR3 size: 16 residues. Germline V gene data show CDR1 as MGHRA and CDR2 as YSYEKL. The CDR3: CASSQDPGGLIYGYTF. Written as DNA, the CDR3 is TGCGCCAGCAGCCAAGATCCAGGGGGCCTTATCTATGGCTACACCTTC.

The chain uses TRBV15 and TRBJ2-1, with D uncertain. V lost 0 bases, J lost 5 bases, and 11 bases lay in between. Germline V gives CDR1 LNHNV, CDR2 YYDKDF (reference sequence). The CDR3 loop spans 15 amino acids. The CDR3 DNA sequence: TGTGCCACCAGCAGAGAGACACGGAATGACAATGAGCAGTTCTTC. Residues: CATSRETRNDNEQFF.

This clonotype was recorded many times. The gene calls are TRBV11-2 and TRBJ1-1; no firm D call. Germline values: CDR1 SGHAT, CDR2 FQNNGV. The CDR3 spans 15 residues. The V end was cut by 0 bases, the J end by 1 base, with 9 bases between. CDR3 protein: CASSLDLGGNTEAFF. In DNA form, the CDR3 reads TGTGCCAGCAGCTTAGACCTTGGAGGGAACACTGAAGCTTTCTTT.

The chain combines TRBV5-5 with TRBJ1-5; maybe TRBD1 (6 bases). This CDR3 has 14 amino acids. Germline-derived CDR1 and CDR2 are SGHKS and YYEKEE (reference sequence). V dropped 10 bases and J dropped 1 base, with 15 bases sitting between them. CDR3 residues: CAGKRGGSNQPQHF. In nucleotides, the CDR3 is TGTGCCGGCAAGAGGGGGGGGAGCAATCAGCCCCAGCATTTT.

In its sample, this clonotype was seen once. The V call is TRBV4-2, the J call TRBJ2-2; D is possibly TRBD2 (6 bases). The V and J ends lost 4 bases and 1 base respectively, with 10 bases between them. The length of the CDR3 is 15 residues. Germline-derived CDR1 and CDR2 are LGHNA and YNFKEQ. CDR3 nucleotides: TGTGCCAGCAGCCGAGAGGGAGGGAACACCGGGGAGCTGTTTTTT. It specifies CASSREGGNTGELFF.

This clonotype was observed a handful of times. The rearrangement uses TRBV6-2 or TRBV6-3 and TRBJ2-7; no reliable D call. V was trimmed by 6 bases and J by 2 bases, leaving 14 bases between them. Germline CDR1 reads MNHEY; CDR2 reads SVGEGT. The CDR3 has 14 amino acids. For the CDR3, the DNA is TGTGCCAGCAGATCAAGGTGGGGTACCTACGAGCAGTACTTC. This gives the protein CASRSRWGTYEQYF.